The rows below give T cell receptor beta chains drawn from one sample of a study of cytomegalovirus exposure and HLA in healthy donors. The protocol was immunoSEQ multiplex PCR, while the TCRdb copy is restricted to in-frame clones and leaves out a portion. The data show under 150,000 clones, with about 77% seen just once and more than 0.95% held by the top ten. Specimen: PBMCs. These receptors were obtained from a man over 45 in good health and CMV-seronegative. Each CDR3 is given with its conserved first and last residue. A D gene is named only where the DNA matches it firmly. The size entry is marked missing in some rows and otherwise reads once, few, many or a size class.

v_call	j_call	clone_size	d_call	cdr3_length	cdr3_nt	cdr3_aa
TRBV2	TRBJ1-3	.	.	12	TGTGCAGCGGGGGACTCTGGAAACACCATATATTTT	CAAGDSGNTIYF
TRBV9	TRBJ2-6	many	.	17	TGTGCCAGCAGCACGACAGTGCTACGCTCTGGGGCCAACGTCCTGACTTTC	CASSTTVLRSGANVLTF
TRBV19	TRBJ2-3	.	TRBD1	14	TGTGCCAGTAGCCACAGGGGAAGCACAGATACGCAGTATTTT	CASSHRGSTDTQYF
TRBV19	TRBJ2-4	.	.	16	TGTGCCAGTACCCAGGAGGGAAGTTTAGCCAAAAACATTCAGTACTTC	CASTQEGSLAKNIQYF
TRBV28	TRBJ2-3	.	.	11	TGTGCCACCGAGGCCACAGATACGCAGTATTTT	CATEATDTQYF
TRBV19	TRBJ1-2	.	.	14	TGTGCCAGTAGTCCCAGAGGGGGTTCCTTTGGCTACACCTTC	CASSPRGGSFGYTF
TRBV18	TRBJ2-7	.	.	14	TGTGCCAGCTCACACCCGGGACTGGGCTACGAGCAGTACTTC	CASSHPGLGYEQYF
TRBV27	TRBJ2-7	.	TRBD1	15	TGTGCCAGCAGTTCTGGACAGGGGGTCCCTAATGAGCAGTACTTC	CASSSGQGVPNEQYF
TRBV19	TRBJ2-3	few	.	16	TGTGCCAGTAGTATCTTCGGGGTTTCTAGCACAGATACGCAGTATTTT	CASSIFGVSSTDTQYF
TRBV5-6	TRBJ2-5	.	TRBD2	15	TGTGCCAGCAGCTTGGCTAGCGGGAGACGGGAGACCCAGTACTTC	CASSLASGRRETQYF
TRBV6-5	TRBJ1-3	.	TRBD1	14	TGTGCCAGCAGTGCAACAGGGGAGTGGGACACCATATATTTT	CASSATGEWDTIYF
TRBV10-3	TRBJ2-5	.	TRBD1	15	TGTGCCATCAGTAATCCCGGGACAGGGCTTGAGACCCAGTACTTC	CAISNPGTGLETQYF
TRBV19	TRBJ2-1	.	TRBD2	14	TGTGCCAGCTCCGGGACTAGCGGTTACAATGAGCAGTTCTTC	CASSGTSGYNEQFF
TRBV7-2	TRBJ2-7	.	TRBD2	14	TGTGCCAGCAGCCCATCGCTAGCGGGAGACGAGCAGTACTTC	CASSPSLAGDEQYF
TRBV10-3	TRBJ2-2	few	TRBD2	15	TGTGCCATCAGTGGGACTAGCGGGAGTAGCGGGGAGCTGTTTTTT	CAISGTSGSSGELFF
TRBV19	TRBJ2-3	few	TRBD2	15	TGTGCCAGCAGCAGGACTAGCGGGACCACAGATACGCAGTATTTT	CASSRTSGTTDTQYF